One and the same sample provided the 28 T cell receptor beta chains below, sequenced in a study of T cells after yellow fever vaccination. TCRdb ran MiXCR on the 5' RACE reads and lists one entry per CDR3 protein. The sample has about 210,000 distinct CDR3 sequences, 3% to 3.5% seen once. Source: CD4+ T cells sorted from PBMCs, taken 10 days after the yellow fever booster vaccination. The receptors shown here come from a man aged 18 to 35 who received the YFV17D yellow fever vaccine.

This chain's CDR3 is CASSSLNTGELFF. CDR3 sequence (DNA): TGTGCCAGCAGCTCATTGAACACCGGGGAGCTGTTTTTT. V is TRBV7-2 and J is TRBJ2-2; D not certain. The CDR3 has 13 residues. CDR1 and CDR2 from the germline V gene are SGHTA and FQGNSA. Trimming pared 4 bases from V and 1 base from J, leaving 4 bases between.

This clonotype was recorded at least ten times. CDR3 protein: CASSYLAGEAYEQYF. As DNA, the CDR3 is TGTGCCAGCAGTTACCTTGCGGGGGAAGCCTACGAGCAGTACTTC. The chain links TRBV6-5 to TRBJ2-7; 7 nucleotides agree with TRBD2. The CDR3 is made up of 15 amino acids. Trimming removed 2 bases from V and 2 bases from J; junction bases left unmatched: 6. Germline CDR1 and CDR2: MNHEY and SVGAGI.

This clonotype appeared many times. V and J are TRBV12-3 or TRBV12-4 and TRBJ2-4; no firm D call. This CDR3 spans 14 amino acids. Trimming shortened V by 5 bases and J by 5 bases, and 13 bases separated the two germline ends. CDR3 protein: CASSITGPENIQYF. The CDR3 DNA is TGTGCCAGCAGTATAACCGGCCCAGAAAACATTCAGTACTTC.

V is TRBV5-4 and J is TRBJ2-5; 7 nucleotides align to TRBD1. V was clipped by 5 bases and J by 7 bases; unmatched bases: 11. The length of the CDR3 is 14 residues. Germline CDR1 is SGHNT and CDR2 is YYREEE (reference sequence). CDR3 amino acids: CASSVGGRDATQYF. CDR3 coding DNA: TGTGCCAGCAGTGTAGGGGGCAGGGATGCGACCCAGTACTTC. The full variable domain, its missing parts supplied by reference TRBV5-4 and TRBJ2-5, is ETGVTQSPTHLIKTRGQQVTLRCSSQSGHNTVSWYQQALGQGPQFIFQYYREEENGRGNFPPRFSGLQFPNYSSELNVNALELDDSALYLCASSVGGRDATQYFGPGTRLLVL.

This clonotype appeared a few times. The V call is TRBV12-5, the J call TRBJ2-1; TRBD2 aligns across 13 bases. In germline, CDR1 is LGHNT, CDR2 FRNRAP. This CDR3 comprises 17 residues. The V and J ends lost 5 bases and 9 bases, in that order; junction bases with no gene match: 13. The CDR3 reads CASGGGLAGVPAGEQFF. The CDR3 DNA follows: TGTGCTAGTGGTGGCGGACTAGCGGGGGTCCCTGCGGGTGAGCAGTTCTTC.

This clonotype appeared a few times. DNA of the CDR3: TGCGCCAGCAGCCTGTCGAGACCCACCGAAGAGACCCAGTACTTC. Translating it yields CASSLSRPTEETQYF. This rearrangement joins TRBV4-1 to TRBJ2-5; D unresolved. V shed 4 bases and J shed 3 bases, with 15 bases lying between them. This CDR3 has 15 amino acids. In germline, CDR1 is MGHRA, CDR2 YSYEKL.

As for this clonotype: At one end the junction does not follow the germline gene, possibly because of a read error. The V gene is TRBV11-2, the J gene TRBJ2-7; 7 bases align to TRBD1. The CDR3 is 13 amino acids. Germline V gene sequence: CDR1 SGHAT, CDR2 FQNNGV. This CDR3 reads CASSVDRAHEQYF. CDR3 sequence (DNA): TGTGCCAGCAGCGTAGACAGGGCCCACGAGCAGTACTTC.

This clonotype appeared many times. The rearrangement uses TRBV12-3 or TRBV12-4 and TRBJ1-5, with D tentatively TRBD1 (5 bases). This CDR3 spans 14 amino acids. V shed 5 bases and J shed 7 bases, with 15 bases lying between them. The CDR3 coding sequence is TGTGCCAGCAGTCGCGCCAGGGTAGGACAGCCCCAGCATTTT. Its translation is CASSRARVGQPQHF.

A few counts support this clonotype. This rearrangement joins TRBV9 to TRBJ2-7; no definite D call. The ends were cut back, 2 bases at V and 3 bases at J, with 18 bases in the middle. From germline, CDR1 is SGDLS and CDR2 YYNGEE. This CDR3 has 16 residues. The CDR3 sequence: CASSVPPVAASYEQYV. The CDR3, as DNA: TGTGCCAGCAGCGTCCCCCCCGTGGCAGCTAGCTACGAGCAGTACGTC.

This clonotype has a count of ten or more. V is TRBV10-3 and J is TRBJ1-2; possible D gene TRBD1, 5 bases. V lost 8 bases to trimming and J lost 0 bases, with 13 bases between them. Looked up from germline, CDR1 is ENHRY and CDR2 is SYGVKD. The CDR3 is made up of 14 amino acids. The CDR3 here is CAISWDGSNYGYTF. For the CDR3, the DNA is TGTGCCATCTCCTGGGACGGATCTAACTATGGCTACACCTTC.

The J gene is TRBJ1-3, the V gene TRBV5-5; D might be TRBD1 (5 bases). The CDR3 length is 17 residues. CDR1 and CDR2 from the germline V gene are SGHKS and YYEKEE (reference sequence). V was cut by 4 bases and J by 4 bases, with 21 bases left in between. The CDR3 DNA reads as TGTGCCAGCAGCCCCGGCGGGGCGGACAAAGCGGGAAACACCATATATTTT. Amino acids: CASSPGGADKAGNTIYF.

CDR3 bases: TGTGCCAGCAGTGAAGGACTGGGACAGAACTATGGCTACACCTTC. Translated: CASSEGLGQNYGYTF. The chain couples TRBV6-1 to TRBJ1-2, with TRBD1 matching over 7 bases. From germline, CDR1 is MNHNS and CDR2 SASEGT. The V and J ends lost 1 base and 2 bases, in that order; junction bases with no gene match: 4. The CDR3 is 15 amino acids.

In its sample, this clonotype was seen a few times. The chain uses TRBV12-3 or TRBV12-4 and TRBJ2-5; TRBD2 matches at 8 bases. This CDR3 has 14 amino acids. Unmatched junction bases numbered 7, after V lost 1 base and J lost 9 bases. Here the CDR3 DNA reads TGTGCCAGCAGTTTAGTAGTGGGGACTAGTTCCCAGTACTTC. Amino acids: CASSLVVGTSSQYF.

This clonotype was counted only a few times. The chain carries TRBV7-6 and TRBJ2-2; weak D call: TRBD2 (6 bases). The CDR3 runs to 16 residues. Germline V lookup: CDR1 SGHVS, CDR2 FNYEAQ. Trimming took 4 bases from V and 0 from J, leaving 12 bases between them. The CDR3 nucleotides read TGTGCCAGCAGCTCCGGGACTTTTACGAACACCGGGGAGCTGTTTTTT. Encoded protein: CASSSGTFTNTGELFF.

This clonotype has only a few counts. The gene calls are TRBV11-2 and TRBJ1-1; 7 bases match TRBD1. The CDR3 runs 15 residues. Germline assignment: CDR1 SGHAT and CDR2 FQNNGV. V trimming: 1 base; J trimming: 1 base; junction bases outside the gene matches: 3. CDR3 bases: TGTGCCAGCAGCTTAGTCCACAGGGGGAACACTGAAGCTTTCTTT. Amino acid sequence: CASSLVHRGNTEAFF.

This clonotype has ten or more counts. The rearrangement links TRBV12-3 or TRBV12-4 to TRBJ2-5; TRBD2 agrees at 13 bases. There are 14 residues in the CDR3. Unmatched junction bases numbered 2, after V lost 9 bases and J lost 1 base. CDR3 residues: CASGTSGVQETQYF. In DNA form, the CDR3 reads TGTGCCAGTGGGACTAGCGGGGTCCAAGAGACCCAGTACTTC.

This clonotype was seen ten or more times. The genes are TRBV6-5 and TRBJ1-6; tentatively, D is TRBD1 (5 bases). V was shortened by 4 bases and J by 6 bases, with 16 bases between the two germline ends. Per the germline V gene, CDR1 is MNHEY and CDR2 is SVGAGI. The CDR3 runs 16 residues. The CDR3 spells CASSSRAGSGNSPLHF. The CDR3 DNA sequence: TGTGCCAGCAGTTCGAGGGCAGGGTCCGGTAATTCACCCCTCCACTTT.

The rearrangement links TRBV7-2 to TRBJ1-2; the D gene is possibly TRBD1 (6 bases). V dropped 6 bases and J dropped 7 bases, with 18 bases sitting between them. This CDR3 has 14 amino acids. Germline V gives CDR1 SGHTA, CDR2 FQGNSA. The CDR3 spells CASSPLSGDGGYTF. The CDR3, as DNA: TGTGCCAGCAGTCCCCTCTCAGGGGATGGTGGCTACACCTTC.

The V gene is TRBV20-1, the J gene TRBJ2-5; D perhaps matches TRBD1 (6 bases). V gave up 7 bases and J gave up 0 bases, with 15 bases separating them. Germline loops: CDR1 DFQATT, CDR2 SNEGSKA (reference sequence). CDR3 length: 14 amino acids. The CDR3 DNA follows: TGCAGTGGATTGGCAGGGGCGGACCAAGAGACCCAGTACTTC. Protein sequence: CSGLAGADQETQYF.

Ten or more counts support this clonotype. The genes are TRBV7-7 and TRBJ2-2, with D hard to call. The CDR3 runs 14 residues. V lost 5 bases to trimming and J lost 5 bases, with 12 bases between them. Germline V gene lookup returns CDR1 SSHAT and CDR2 FNYEAQ (reference sequence). CDR3 sequence reads: CASSPTYETGELFF. DNA of the CDR3: TGTGCCAGCAGCCCTACCTACGAAACCGGGGAGCTGTTTTTT.

This clonotype has a count of ten or more. The chain uses TRBV3-1 and TRBJ2-2, with TRBD1 matching over 8 bases. J lost 5 bases, V lost 4 bases, and 15 bases had no gene match. CDR1 and CDR2 from the germline V gene are LGHDT and YNNKEL (reference sequence). The CDR3 has 18 residues. The CDR3 DNA follows: TGTGCCAGCAGCCGTTTGGGACCCGGGACAGGAGGGACCGGGGAGCTGTTTTTT. It codes for CASSRLGPGTGGTGELFF.

The chain recombines TRBV3-1 with TRBJ2-7; TRBD1 agrees at 10 bases. CDR1 is LGHDT and CDR2 is YNNKEL in the germline V gene (reference sequence). The V and J ends lost 3 bases and 4 bases, in that order; junction bases with no gene match: 6. The CDR3 runs to 15 residues. The CDR3 region is CASSHQTGGSYEQYF. The DNA of the CDR3 is TGTGCCAGCAGCCACCAGACAGGGGGCTCATACGAGCAGTACTTC.

This clonotype came up a few times. The chain recombines TRBV19 with TRBJ2-5, with TRBD1 identical over 8 bases. V gave up 7 bases and J gave up 5 bases; unmatched junction bases: 12. CDR1 is LNHDA and CDR2 is SQIVND in the germline V gene (reference sequence). The CDR3 spans 15 residues. CDR3 bases: TGTGCCAGTACCCTTGGACAGGGCAGGTCGGAGACCCAGTACTTC. Its translation: CASTLGQGRSETQYF. The full variable domain, rest sourced from reference TRBV19 and TRBJ2-5, is DGGITQSPKYLFRKEGQNVTLSCEQNLNHDAMYWYRQDPGQGLRLIYYSQIVNDFQKGDIAEGYSVSREKKESFPLTVTSAQKNPTAFYLCASTLGQGRSETQYFGPGTRLLVL.

This clonotype has only a few counts. The V call is TRBV5-5, the J call TRBJ1-1; unclear D gene. Trimming shortened V by 5 bases and J by 6 bases, and 14 bases separated the two germline ends. This CDR3 is 13 amino acids long. Germline lookup yields CDR1 SGHKS and CDR2 YYEKEE (reference sequence). The chain's CDR3 is CASRPRQEAEAFF. CDR3 in DNA: TGTGCCAGCAGACCCCGCCAGGAGGCTGAAGCTTTCTTT.

This clonotype was seen more than once but under ten times. The J gene is TRBJ2-5, the V gene TRBV5-1; D assignment may be TRBD1 or TRBD2 (7 bases each). Trimming took 4 bases from V and 5 from J, leaving 18 bases between them. CDR1 and CDR2 from the germline V gene are SGHRS and YFSETQ. CDR3 length: 15 residues. This chain's CDR3 is CASSIGGDSFETQYF. CDR3 bases: TGCGCCAGCAGCATTGGGGGGGACAGTTTCGAGACCCAGTACTTC.

The J gene is TRBJ1-6, the V gene TRBV7-8; TRBD1 agrees at 10 bases. V trimming: 0 bases; J trimming: 9 bases; junction bases outside the gene matches: 11. The CDR3 covers 18 residues. CDR1 is SGHVS and CDR2 is FQNEAQ in the germline V gene. The CDR3 sequence: CASSLAVRHRTGGSPLHF. CDR3 DNA sequence: TGTGCCAGCAGCTTAGCGGTCCGGCACAGGACAGGGGGTTCACCCCTCCACTTT.

This clonotype was picked up many times. This chain uses TRBV5-4 with TRBJ1-2; 9 bases line up with TRBD1. Germline V lookup: CDR1 SGHNT, CDR2 YYREEE (reference sequence). The CDR3 has 14 amino acids. The V gene end was trimmed by 3 bases and the J gene end by 8 bases; junction bases not matched to a gene: 8. CDR3 sequence (DNA): TGTGCCAGCAGCTCTACGGACAGGGGTTCCGGCTACACCTTC. Amino acid sequence: CASSSTDRGSGYTF.

The chain carries TRBV12-3 or TRBV12-4 and TRBJ1-1, with 10 bases aligning to TRBD1. This CDR3 has 16 amino acids. The V and J ends lost 5 bases and 3 bases, in that order; junction bases with no gene match: 9. CDR3 in DNA: TGTGCCAGCAGTCAGGACAGGGGGAAATTCTACACTGAAGCTTTCTTT. Its protein is CASSQDRGKFYTEAFF.